These T cell receptor beta chains were read from a single sample in a study of control samples from healthy donors and cancer patients. Clones were sequenced by immunoSEQ multiplex PCR, and TCRdb holds only the in-frame ones, with some missing. The profile shows around 230,000 clones, about 94% of them singletons. The sample taken for sequencing was blood. These receptors were collected from a man aged 45-60 years in good health. Each CDR3 is given with its conserved first and last residue. A D gene is named only where the DNA matches it firmly. Not every row has a clone size; where given, it reads once, few, many or a size class.

d_gene | abundance | j_gene | v_gene | CDR3nt | CDR3aa
TRBD1 | - | TRBJ1-2 | TRBV5-1 | TGCGCCAGCAGCGTCGACAGGGCCGCTGTAGGTGGCTACACCTTC | CASSVDRAAVGGYTF
- | - | TRBJ2-2 | TRBV28 | TGTGCCAGCCCAGCCCGCACCGGGGAGCTGTTTTTT | CASPARTGELFF
TRBD1 | - | TRBJ2-7 | TRBV6-5 | TGTGCCAGCAAGGACAGGGGTCCCTACGAGCAGTACTTC | CASKDRGPYEQYF
- | - | TRBJ2-7 | TRBV29-1 | TGCAGCGTTGGCTTCACCCCCCAGGAGCAGTACTTC | CSVGFTPQEQYF
- | - | TRBJ1-1 | TRBV5-1 | TGCGCCAGCAGCTTACAGGTCACGAACACTGAAGCTTTCTTT | CASSLQVTNTEAFF
- | - | TRBJ2-7 | TRBV7-2 | TGTGCCAGCAGCCCCACCCAGTGGGGCTCCTACGAGCAGTACTTC | CASSPTQWGSYEQYF
- | - | TRBJ2-3 | TRBV19 | TGTGCCAGCAGGGCAGGACTTTGGGATACGCAGTATTTT | CASRAGLWDTQYF
- | - | TRBJ2-7 | TRBV10-3 | TGTGCCATCACCCGGGACACCGCCTACGAGCAGTACTTC | CAITRDTAYEQYF
- | - | TRBJ1-6 | TRBV5-6 | TGTGCCAGCAGCCTCCCTGAGGACTATAATTCACCCCTCCACTTT | CASSLPEDYNSPLHF
- | few | TRBJ1-5 | TRBV30 | TGTGCCTGGAGTGTTGGGGCAGCGGATCCGCCCCAGCATTTT | CAWSVGAADPPQHF
- | - | TRBJ1-5 | TRBV6-6 | TGTGCCAGCGGGGTGGGGGAAACTCAGCCCCAGCATTTT | CASGVGETQPQHF
- | - | TRBJ1-4 | TRBV3-1/TRBV3-2 | TGTGCCAGCAAGGGGACCGAGCAGAGCGAAAAACTGTTTTTT | CASKGTEQSEKLFF
TRBD1 | - | TRBJ1-6 | TRBV11-3 | TGTGCCAGCAGCTACTCAGGGGGCGCCGATTCACCCCTCCACTTT | CASSYSGGADSPLHF
- | - | TRBJ2-2 | TRBV19 | TGTGCCAGTAGTATGAGGAACACCGGGGAGCTGTTTTTT | CASSMRNTGELFF
- | once | TRBJ1-1 | TRBV27 | TGTGCCAGCAGTTTGTCAAAGGAGAACACTGAAGCTTTCTTT | CASSLSKENTEAFF
- | - | TRBJ2-7 | TRBV15 | TGTGCCACCAGCAGTTCAGGGTACCAGGGTTGGAACGAGCAGTACTTC | CATSSSGYQGWNEQYF
- | - | TRBJ1-2 | TRBV6-5 | TGTGCCAGCAGTTGGAGTCAAAAGCATGGCTACACCTTC | CASSWSQKHGYTF
TRBD1 | once | TRBJ1-2 | TRBV5-4 | TGTGCCAGCAGATGGACAGGGAACTATGGCTACACCTTC | CASRWTGNYGYTF
- | - | TRBJ2-3 | TRBV9 | TGTGCCAGCAGCGGAGACGGGACACACACAGATACGCAGTATTTT | CASSGDGTHTDTQYF
TRBD2 | - | TRBJ2-1 | TRBV10-2 | TGCGCCACCCTCAACCCTCTACTAGCGGGGGTTTGGAATGAGCAGTTCTTC | CATLNPLLAGVWNEQFF
TRBD1 | - | TRBJ1-5 | TRBV7-2 | TGTGCCAGCAGCCCGGCAGCGACAGGGGTTCGGAATCAGCCCCAGCATTTT | CASSPAATGVRNQPQHF
- | - | TRBJ2-5 | TRBV7-2 | TGTGCCAGCAGCTTAGGAGGGGTCGCACTCCAAGAGACCCAGTACTTC | CASSLGGVALQETQYF
- | - | TRBJ1-2 | TRBV6-1 | TGTGCCAGCAGTGACAGGGGAACTCTCCGGGGAAACTATGGCTACACCTTC | CASSDRGTLRGNYGYTF
TRBD1 | - | TRBJ1-2 | TRBV7-9 | TGTGCCAGCAGCGAATTAACGGGACAGGGGGGAGTTCGCTATGGCTACACCTTC | CASSELTGQGGVRYGYTF